This T cell receptor (beta chain) was obtained from a study of EBV T-cell therapy then PD-1 blockade in nasopharyngeal carcinoma. Regarding this clone: The antigen is not known.

Time point defined: 266 days after commencement of treatment, after nivolumab therapy. Treatment defined: AdE1-LMPpoly-expanded autologous EBV-specific T-cell therapy followed by anti-PD-1 nivolumab. The protocol was immunoSEQ multiplex PCR, while the TCRdb copy is restricted to in-frame clones and leaves out a portion. The table lists around 20,000 clones, under 90% of them singletons. There are 16 residues in the CDR3. The ends lost 6 bases at V and 5 bases at J; junction bases unmatched: 11. CDR1 and CDR2 (germline): MDHEN, SYDVKM. The sequences come from CD8+ T cells from blood, collected at roughly day 250 from a patient whose treatment included autologous EBV-specific T cells and nivolumab. This sequence originates from a man aged 35-49 years with nasopharyngeal carcinoma. The rearrangement uses TRBV28 and TRBJ2-5; 11 bases agree with TRBD2. The CDR3 reads CASRVFSGGARETQYF. The CDR3 DNA follows: TGTGCCAGCAGAGTATTTAGCGGGGGGGCCAGGGAGACCCAGTACTTC. Supplemented by reference TRBV28 and TRBJ2-5, the full variable domain reads DVKVTQSSRYLVKRTGEKVFLECVQDMDHENMFWYRQDPGLGLRLIYFSYDVKMKEKGDIPEGYSVSREKKERFSLILESASTNQTSMYLCASRVFSGGARETQYFGPGTRLLVL.